These 14 T cell receptor beta chains were sequenced from one sample in a study of T cell responses to AZD1222 COVID-19 vaccine. This table comes from immunoSEQ multiplex PCR, and its TCRdb copy is limited to in-frame clones, with some not included. The sample yields 82,000 or so clones, more than 85% seen once. The sample here was peripheral blood, taken on day 0 of AZD1222 vaccination. All receptors derive from an adult in good health.

The chain couples TRBV5-4 to TRBJ2-5, with 7 bases lining up with TRBD1. The CDR3 totals 16 residues. With V trimmed by 4 bases and J by 0 bases, 9 bases remained unmatched. CDR1 and CDR2 (germline): SGHNT, YYREEE (reference sequence). The CDR3 reads CASSNWDSLYQETQYF. The CDR3 region has the DNA TGTGCCAGCAGCAACTGGGACAGCCTGTACCAAGAGACCCAGTACTTC.

This chain connects TRBV11-2 to TRBJ1-1, with TRBD1 identical over 10 bases. J lost 6 bases, V lost 8 bases, and 9 bases had no gene match. There are 14 residues in the CDR3. Germline CDR1 and CDR2: SGHAT and FQNNGV. The CDR3 DNA is TGTGCCAGCGACAGCCGGGACAGGGGCGCTGAAGCTTTCTTT. This translates into CASDSRDRGAEAFF.

The chain couples TRBV6-2 or TRBV6-3 to TRBJ2-1, with D unclear. CDR1 and CDR2 (germline): MNHEY, SVGEGT. This CDR3 has 12 amino acids. The V gene lost 6 bases and the J gene lost 5 bases, with 8 bases spanning the gap. CDR3 amino acids: CASSQNNNEQFF. The CDR3 nucleotides are TGTGCCAGCAGCCAGAATAACAATGAGCAGTTCTTC.

CDR3: CASSPSGATAYEQYF. For the CDR3, the DNA is TGTGCCAGCAGTCCTAGCGGGGCCACCGCCTACGAGCAGTACTTC. This chain connects TRBV11-2 to TRBJ2-7, with 9 positions matching TRBD2. The CDR3 has 15 amino acids. Germline V gene lookup returns CDR1 SGHAT and CDR2 FQNNGV. The V and J ends lost 6 bases and 2 bases, in that order; junction bases with no gene match: 8. The entire variable domain, with the rest obtained from reference TRBV11-2 and TRBJ2-7, is as follows: EAGVAQSPRYKIIEKRQSVAFWCNPISGHATLYWYQQILGQGPKLLIQFQNNGVVDDSQLPKDRFSAERLKGVDSTLKIQPAKLEDSAVYLCASSPSGATAYEQYFGPGTRLTVT.

This clone was seen only once. The chain couples TRBV9 to TRBJ1-3; D call uncertain. The V end lost 1 base, the J end lost 10 bases, and 12 bases lay between the germline ends. The germline V gene has CDR1 SGDLS and CDR2 YYNGEE. The CDR3 consists of 13 residues. In DNA form, the CDR3 reads TGTGCCAGCAGCGTAACGGCCTCTGCGACCATATATTTT. Translation: CASSVTASATIYF.

This chain joins TRBV7-9 and TRBJ2-1; no firm D call. Germline V gene lookup returns CDR1 SEHNR and CDR2 FQNEAQ (reference sequence). The V end was cut by 2 bases, the J end by 0 bases, with 5 bases between. The CDR3 runs to 14 residues. This CDR3 reads CASSLRVSYNEQFF. The CDR3 DNA follows: TGTGCCAGCAGCTTACGTGTCTCCTACAATGAGCAGTTCTTC.

V gene TRBV19 combines with J gene TRBJ2-1; D call uncertain. V lost 3 bases and J lost 2, with 8 bases in between. Germline assignment: CDR1 LNHDA and CDR2 SQIVND (reference sequence). CDR3 length: 14 residues. As DNA, the CDR3 is TGTGCCAGTAGTATTGGTCCAGCCTACAATGAGCAGTTCTTC. Amino acids: CASSIGPAYNEQFF.

This chain joins TRBV19 and TRBJ2-7; 8 bases map to TRBD1. The ends lost 9 bases at V and 7 bases at J; junction bases unmatched: 11. Looked up from germline, CDR1 is LNHDA and CDR2 is SQIVND (reference sequence). The CDR3 extends over 13 amino acids. The CDR3 protein is CASGPTGVGEQYF. The CDR3 DNA sequence: TGTGCCAGCGGGCCGACAGGGGTAGGAGAGCAGTACTTC.

The chain joins TRBV6-2 or TRBV6-3 to TRBJ2-2; D may be TRBD1 or TRBD2 (6 bases each). Germline assignment: CDR1 MNHEY and CDR2 SVGEGT. There are 16 residues in the CDR3. Deletions cut 2 bases from V and 4 bases from J, with 14 bases between. CDR3 loop: CASSYVQGRFTGELFF. The CDR3, as DNA: TGTGCCAGCAGTTACGTCCAGGGGAGGTTCACCGGGGAGCTGTTTTTT.

The V and J genes are TRBV11-2 and TRBJ2-7; no clear D gene. The germline gives CDR1 SGHAT, CDR2 FQNNGV. This CDR3 region has 13 residues. Between the trimmed V and J ends, which lost 5 bases and 2 bases, there was a span of 10 bases. The CDR3 here is CASSPQPAYEQYF. DNA of the CDR3: TGTGCCAGCAGCCCCCAGCCGGCCTACGAGCAGTACTTC. The full variable domain, with the rest looked up from reference TRBV11-2 and TRBJ2-7, is EAGVAQSPRYKIIEKRQSVAFWCNPISGHATLYWYQQILGQGPKLLIQFQNNGVVDDSQLPKDRFSAERLKGVDSTLKIQPAKLEDSAVYLCASSPQPAYEQYFGPGTRLTVT.

The gene calls are TRBV7-2 and TRBJ2-5; 7 bases fit TRBD2. The CDR3 is 14 residues long. Germline V gene data show CDR1 as SGHTA and CDR2 as FQGNSA. Trimming at V came to 1 base and at J to 7 bases, leaving 6 bases not matched to a gene. Written as DNA, the CDR3 is TGTGCCAGCAGCTTAGGCGGCGGGGAGGGGACCCAGTACTTC. This sequence encodes CASSLGGGEGTQYF.

The CDR3 is CAGSRDLNYGYTF. CDR3 sequence (DNA): TGTGCCGGATCCCGGGACCTTAACTATGGCTACACCTTC. The V gene is TRBV19, the J gene TRBJ1-2; weak D call: TRBD1 (5 bases). Trimming cost V 11 bases and J 1 base, with 14 bases left between them. CDR3 length: 13 amino acids. Germline V CDR1 and CDR2: LNHDA, SQIVND (reference sequence).

The chain is built from TRBV25-1 and TRBJ1-2; D is perhaps TRBD1 (5 bases). The germline V gene has CDR1 MGHDK and CDR2 SYGVNS. The CDR3 loop spans 14 amino acids. V was cut by 1 base and J by 5 bases, with 11 bases left in between. CDR3 in amino acids: CASSEFGKGYGYTF. The CDR3 DNA reads as TGTGCCAGCAGTGAATTCGGCAAGGGGTATGGCTACACCTTC.

The rearrangement links TRBV28 to TRBJ1-5, with 9 bases aligning to TRBD1. CDR3 size: 19 residues. CDR1 MDHEN and CDR2 SYDVKM come from the germline V gene. With V trimmed by 3 bases and J by 1 base, 13 bases remained unmatched. CDR3 loop: CASSLTGGGFWASNQPQHF. The DNA of the CDR3 is TGTGCCAGCAGTTTGACAGGGGGAGGATTTTGGGCAAGCAATCAGCCCCAGCATTTT.